Each of the 18 T cell receptor beta chains below was sequenced from the same sample in a study of T-cell reconstitution after alpha-beta-depleted transplantation in children. This sample's TCRbeta library carried unique molecular identifier barcodes. TCRdb recomputed calls from the PCR reads with MiXCR, one row per CDR3 protein. The sample consists of about 76,000 distinct CDR3 sequences, 14% of them appearing once. The sequencing here drew on PBMCs, mostly from graft donor cells, taken 180 days after TCRalphabeta/CD19-depleted stem cell transplant. The receptors were sampled from a male patient between 2 and 10 years old who had a stem cell transplant for acute lymphoblastic leukemia, so the T cells may come from the graft donor.

This clonotype occurred a few times. The rearrangement joins TRBV7-6 to TRBJ2-3, with 8 bases lining up with TRBD2. Germline V CDR1 and CDR2: SGHVS, FNYEAQ. Unmatched junction bases numbered 18, after V lost 4 bases and J lost 0 bases. The CDR3 contains 20 residues. CDR3 bases: TGTGCCAGCAGCTCCCCTAGCGGGCTCTCCTATATCCCTAGCACAGATACGCAGTATTTT. As protein: CASSSPSGLSYIPSTDTQYF.

The chain joins TRBV27 to TRBJ2-7; 9 bases agree with TRBD1. J gave up 4 bases and V 2 bases, and 6 bases lay outside the gene matches. This CDR3 region has 15 residues. Looked up from germline, CDR1 is MNHEY and CDR2 is SMNVEV (reference sequence). The CDR3 here is CASSLGTGQLYEQYF. The CDR3 DNA follows: TGTGCCAGCAGTTTAGGGACAGGGCAACTATACGAGCAGTACTTC.

CDR3 sequence: CSARDPGRNSPLHF. In DNA, the CDR3 is TGCAGTGCTAGAGATCCTGGCAGAAATTCACCCCTCCACTTT. The rearrangement uses TRBV20-1 and TRBJ1-6; D is unclear. Trimming left V 0 bases short and J 7 bases short, with 10 bases between. CDR3 length: 14 amino acids. Germline V CDR1 and CDR2: DFQATT, SNEGSKA (reference sequence).

This clonotype has a handful of counts. V gene TRBV18 combines with J gene TRBJ1-2; D gene uncertain. From germline, CDR1 is KGHSH and CDR2 LQKENI. This CDR3 is built from 15 residues. Trimming took off 2 bases at V and 5 bases at J, with 15 bases between the two ends. CDR3 DNA sequence: TGTGCCAGCTCACCATCAATGGCAGCATTATATGGCTACACCTTC. Its protein product is CASSPSMAALYGYTF. The entire variable domain, with the rest obtained from reference TRBV18 and TRBJ1-2, is as follows: NAGVMQNPRHLVRRRGQEARLRCSPMKGHSHVYWYRQLPEEGLKFMVYLQKENIIDESGMPKERFSAEFPKEGPSILRIQQVVRGDSAAYFCASSPSMAALYGYTFGSGTRLTVV.

This clonotype was detected a few times. The chain carries TRBV28 and TRBJ2-7; no reliable D call. Trimming took off 6 bases at V and 5 bases at J, with 17 bases between the two ends. CDR1 is MDHEN and CDR2 is SYDVKM in the germline V gene. The CDR3 is 14 amino acids. Here the CDR3 reads CASSPDGSRNEQYF. The DNA of the CDR3 is TGTGCCAGCAGCCCGGACGGCTCAAGGAACGAGCAGTACTTC.

The chain has TRBV12-3 or TRBV12-4 and TRBJ2-7, with 11 nucleotides matching TRBD2. The length of the CDR3 is 14 residues. J was trimmed by 4 bases and V by 5 bases; bases with no gene match: 4. CDR3 loop: CASSTSGSWYEQYF. CDR3 nucleotide sequence: TGTGCCAGCAGTACTAGCGGGAGCTGGTACGAGCAGTACTTC.

This chain connects TRBV5-1 to TRBJ2-2; 9 bases fit TRBD2. The V gene end was trimmed by 1 base and the J gene end by 5 bases; junction bases not matched to a gene: 15. The length of the CDR3 is 19 residues. CDR1 and CDR2 (germline): SGHRS, YFSETQ. The CDR3 loop is CASSLILSSGMGRTGELFF. The DNA of the CDR3 is TGCGCCAGCAGCTTGATCCTGTCTAGCGGGATGGGGAGGACCGGGGAGCTGTTTTTT. Based on the CDR3 plus reference TRBV5-1 and TRBJ2-2, the full variable domain is KAGVTQTPRYLIKTRGQQVTLSCSPISGHRSVSWYQQTPGQGLQFLFEYFSETQRNKGNFPGRFSGRQFSNSRSEMNVSTLELGDSALYLCASSLILSSGMGRTGELFFGEGSRLTVL.

This clonotype was picked up a small number of times. The V call is TRBV20-1, the J call TRBJ2-3; D is possibly TRBD1 (5 bases). From germline, CDR1 is DFQATT and CDR2 SNEGSKA (reference sequence). V gave up 2 bases and J gave up 7 bases, with 13 bases separating them. This CDR3 has 13 residues. CDR3: CSARSGPRHTQYF. The CDR3 DNA reads TGCAGTGCTAGATCAGGGCCGAGGCATACGCAGTATTTT.

This clonotype appeared a few times. V is TRBV20-1 and J is TRBJ2-7; either TRBD1 or TRBD2 may fit D (6 bases each). V was trimmed by 1 base and J by 0 bases, leaving 28 bases between them. The CDR3 extends over 20 amino acids. Germline lookup yields CDR1 DFQATT and CDR2 SNEGSKA (reference sequence). For the CDR3, the DNA is TGCAGTGCTAGAGGAATAGGGGAGGACAGTTACTCCAGGAGCTCCTACGAGCAGTACTTC. Translating it yields CSARGIGEDSYSRSSYEQYF.

This clonotype was counted only a few times. The chain joins TRBV20-1 to TRBJ2-7; tentatively, D is TRBD1 (6 bases). This CDR3 is 15 amino acids long. Trimming removed 1 base at V and 0 bases at J, with 13 bases between. Per germline, CDR1 DFQATT and CDR2 SNEGSKA (reference sequence). The CDR3 region is CSARVVDRSSYEQYF. The CDR3 coding sequence is TGCAGTGCTAGAGTGGTTGACAGGAGCTCCTACGAGCAGTACTTC.

The CDR3 here is CASSGLAGGGGSYEQYF. The CDR3 bases are TGTGCCAGTTCGGGACTAGCGGGAGGAGGGGGATCCTACGAGCAGTACTTC. J is TRBJ2-7 and V is TRBV6-1; 15 bases fit TRBD2. The CDR3 is made up of 17 amino acids. V gave up 9 bases and J gave up 1 base; unmatched junction bases: 10. Germline lookup yields CDR1 MNHNS and CDR2 SASEGT.

This clonotype was seen a handful of times. The V call is TRBV18, the J call TRBJ2-5, with TRBD1 as a possible D gene (6 bases). Germline CDR1 is KGHSH and CDR2 is LQKENI. CDR3 length equals 15 residues. Trimming shortened V by 1 base and J by 4 bases, and 13 bases separated the two germline ends. The CDR3 protein is CASSPRQATGETQYF. The CDR3 nucleotides read TGTGCCAGCTCACCACGACAGGCAACGGGAGAGACCCAGTACTTC.

This clonotype showed up many times. The rearrangement uses TRBV7-6 and TRBJ2-4; possible D gene TRBD2, 5 bases. The CDR3 totals 14 residues. Germline assignment: CDR1 SGHVS and CDR2 FNYEAQ. With 5 bases removed from V and 6 bases from J, the gap between germline ends came to 14 bases. In nucleotides, the CDR3 is TGTGCCAGCAGCCTCGAGGGCCGCCTAAACATTCAGTACTTC. It encodes CASSLEGRLNIQYF. Complete variable domain (other parts from reference TRBV7-6 and TRBJ2-4): GAGVSQSPRYKVTKRGQDVALRCDPISGHVSLYWYRQALGQGPEFLTYFNYEAQQDKSGLPNDRFSAERPEGSISTLTIQRTEQRDSAMYRCASSLEGRLNIQYFGAGTRLSVL.

This clonotype has a handful of counts. The gene calls are TRBV7-2 and TRBJ2-2, with 7 positions matching TRBD2. This CDR3 has 14 residues. CDR1 SGHTA and CDR2 FQGNSA come from the germline V gene. V lost 4 bases to trimming and J lost 6 bases; unmatched junction nucleotides: 5. CDR3 sequence (DNA): TGTGCCAGCAGCTCCTGGGGGGGGGCCGGGGAGCTGTTTTTT. Its protein product is CASSSWGGAGELFF.

This sequence joins TRBV20-1 and TRBJ2-4, with unresolved D. The length of the CDR3 is 12 residues. Trimming removed 3 bases at V and 4 bases at J, with 7 bases between. Germline V lookup: CDR1 DFQATT, CDR2 SNEGSKA (reference sequence). The CDR3 region has the DNA TGCAGTGCTAGCGGCAAGAAAAACATTCAGTACTTC. Encoded protein: CSASGKKNIQYF.

The chain couples TRBV15 to TRBJ2-3; D is unclear. This CDR3 comprises 15 residues. Germline V gene lookup returns CDR1 LNHNV and CDR2 YYDKDF (reference sequence). The V gene lost 1 base and the J gene lost 2 bases, with 10 bases spanning the gap. This CDR3 reads CATSRGGHATDTQYF. The CDR3 nucleotides read TGTGCCACCAGCAGAGGCGGCCATGCCACAGATACGCAGTATTTT.

The chain is built from TRBV6-5 and TRBJ2-2; D gene unclear. CDR1 and CDR2 from the germline V gene are MNHEY and SVGAGI. The CDR3 spans 18 residues. Trimming removed 7 bases from V and 0 bases from J, with 21 bases in between. In DNA, the CDR3 is TGTGCCAGCACCTACGGTCCAGCGAGAAAGTCGAACACCGGGGAGCTGTTTTTT. This translates into CASTYGPARKSNTGELFF.

This chain connects TRBV5-1 to TRBJ1-1, with D possibly being TRBD1 (6 bases). Between the trimmed V and J ends, which lost 3 bases and 6 bases, there was a span of 9 bases. Per the germline V gene, CDR1 is SGHRS and CDR2 is YFSETQ. This CDR3 is built from 12 residues. CDR3 bases: TGCGCCAGCAGCTCGGGGGGCTCTGAAGCTTTCTTT. This sequence encodes CASSSGGSEAFF.